Listed here is a single T cell receptor beta chain. The data originate from a study of blood T cell repertoires in COVID-19. The CDR3 extends over 15 amino acids. Per germline, CDR1 MGHRA and CDR2 YSYEKL. The ends were cut back, 3 bases at V and 3 bases at J, with 15 bases in the middle. Sequencing used immunoSEQ multiplex PCR; TCRdb keeps in-frame clones, though not all of them. The table records around 250,000 clones, about 82% of them present only once. Sequencing was done on a sample of peripheral blood. The chain is built from TRBV4-1 and TRBJ2-7, with D uncertain. This receptor was taken from a woman older than 75 with COVID-19, enrolled during active disease. The CDR3 region is CASSHRAGEDYEQYF. DNA of the CDR3: TGCGCCAGCAGCCACCGAGCCGGCGAGGACTACGAGCAGTACTTC.